The clone carrying this T cell receptor beta chain has at least ten counts. J lost 6 bases, V lost 6 bases, and 10 bases had no gene match. This CDR3 is 14 amino acids long. The record originates from a study of response to subunit inactivated influenza vaccine. A single record per CDR3 protein comes from TCRdb applying MiXCR to the RT-PCR reads. Of fewer than 650,000 distinct CDR3 sequences in the sample, approximately 12% were seen once. The sample consisted of PBMCs from blood, taken 40 to 50 days after vaccination. The J gene is TRBJ1-2, the V gene TRBV12-3 or TRBV12-4; 7 positions agree with TRBD1. The origin of this receptor is a man aged 50-59 years who received an inactivated influenza vaccine. The CDR3 coding sequence is TGTGCCAGCAGCGGTAACAGGGGATTAGATGGCTACACCTTC. It encodes CASSGNRGLDGYTF.